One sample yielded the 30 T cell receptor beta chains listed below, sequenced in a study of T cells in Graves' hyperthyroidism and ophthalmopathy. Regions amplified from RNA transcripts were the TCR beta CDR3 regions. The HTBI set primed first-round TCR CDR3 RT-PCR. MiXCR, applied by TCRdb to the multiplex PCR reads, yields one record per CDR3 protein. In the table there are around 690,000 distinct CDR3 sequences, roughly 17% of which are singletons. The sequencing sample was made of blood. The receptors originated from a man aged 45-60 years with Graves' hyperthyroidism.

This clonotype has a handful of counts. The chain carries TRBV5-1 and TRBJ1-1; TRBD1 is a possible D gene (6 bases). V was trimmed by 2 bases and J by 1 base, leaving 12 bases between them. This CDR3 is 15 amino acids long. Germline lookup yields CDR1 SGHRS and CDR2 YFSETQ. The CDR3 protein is CASSFLEGGNTEAFF. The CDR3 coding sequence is TGCGCCAGCAGCTTTTTAGAGGGGGGGAACACTGAAGCTTTCTTT.

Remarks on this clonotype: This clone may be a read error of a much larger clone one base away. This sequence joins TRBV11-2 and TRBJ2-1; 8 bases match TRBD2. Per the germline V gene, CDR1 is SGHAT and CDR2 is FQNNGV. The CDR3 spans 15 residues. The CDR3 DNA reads TGTGCCAGCAGCGTGAGCGGGAGAAGTAGGAATGAGCACTTCTTC. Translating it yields CASSVSGRSRNEHFF.

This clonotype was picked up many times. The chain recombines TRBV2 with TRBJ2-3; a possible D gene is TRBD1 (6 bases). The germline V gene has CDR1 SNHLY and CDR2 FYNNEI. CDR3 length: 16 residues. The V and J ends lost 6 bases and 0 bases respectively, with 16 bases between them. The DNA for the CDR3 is TGTGCCAGCAGCGGCTTTGACAGGCTTAGCACAGATACGCAGTATTTT. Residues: CASSGFDRLSTDTQYF. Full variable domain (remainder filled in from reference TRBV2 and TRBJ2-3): EPEVTQTPSHQVTQMGQEVILRCVPISNHLYFYWYRQILGQKVEFLVSFYNNEISEKSEIFDDQFSVERPDGSNFTLKIRSTKLEDSAMYFCASSGFDRLSTDTQYFGPGTRLTVL.

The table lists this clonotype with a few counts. The CDR3 DNA is TGTGCCAGCAGTGTCCGGTGGGGGAGGGCCCAAGAGACCCAGTACTTC. This gives the protein CASSVRWGRAQETQYF. The rearrangement links TRBV6-1 to TRBJ2-5; 7 nucleotides agree with TRBD2. Trimming took 4 bases from V and 1 from J; bases not matched to a gene: 9. CDR1 is MNHNS and CDR2 is SASEGT in the germline V gene. The CDR3 covers 16 residues.

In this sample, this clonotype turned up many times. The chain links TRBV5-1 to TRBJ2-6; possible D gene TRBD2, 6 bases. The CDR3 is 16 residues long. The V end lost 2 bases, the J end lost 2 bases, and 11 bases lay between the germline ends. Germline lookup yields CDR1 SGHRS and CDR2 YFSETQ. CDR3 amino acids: CASSLRAGTGANVLTF. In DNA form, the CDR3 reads TGCGCCAGCAGCTTACGTGCGGGAACTGGGGCCAACGTCCTGACTTTC.

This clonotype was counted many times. CDR3 sequence (DNA): TGTGCCACCGGACAGGGTGCAGATACGCAGTATTTT. It specifies CATGQGADTQYF. This chain uses TRBV28 with TRBJ2-3; 8 nucleotides line up with TRBD1. The CDR3 has 12 residues. V lost 10 bases and J lost 4; bases outside the gene matches: 4. Germline-derived CDR1 and CDR2 are MDHEN and SYDVKM.

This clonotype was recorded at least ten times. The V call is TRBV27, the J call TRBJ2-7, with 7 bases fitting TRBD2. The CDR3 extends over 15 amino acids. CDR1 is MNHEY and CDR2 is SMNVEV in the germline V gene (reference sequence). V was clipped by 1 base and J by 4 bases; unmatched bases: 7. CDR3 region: CASSLFAGAAYEQYF. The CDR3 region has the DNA TGTGCCAGCAGTTTATTCGCGGGAGCTGCATACGAGCAGTACTTC.

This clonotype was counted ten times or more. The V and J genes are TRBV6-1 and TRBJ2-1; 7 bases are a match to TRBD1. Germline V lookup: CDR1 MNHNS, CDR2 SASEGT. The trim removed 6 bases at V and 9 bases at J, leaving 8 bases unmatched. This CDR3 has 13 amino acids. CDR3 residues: CASRGDSVGEQFF. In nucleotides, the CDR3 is TGTGCCAGCAGGGGGGACAGCGTGGGTGAGCAGTTCTTC.

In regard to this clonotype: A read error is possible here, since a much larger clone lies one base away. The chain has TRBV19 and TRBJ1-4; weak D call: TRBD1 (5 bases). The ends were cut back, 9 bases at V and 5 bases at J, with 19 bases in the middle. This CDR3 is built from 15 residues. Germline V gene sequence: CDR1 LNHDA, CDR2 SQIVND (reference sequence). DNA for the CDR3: TGTGCCAGCCAACTCCCGGGACCGGGCAATGAAAAACTGTTTTTT. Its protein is CASQLPGPGNEKLFF.

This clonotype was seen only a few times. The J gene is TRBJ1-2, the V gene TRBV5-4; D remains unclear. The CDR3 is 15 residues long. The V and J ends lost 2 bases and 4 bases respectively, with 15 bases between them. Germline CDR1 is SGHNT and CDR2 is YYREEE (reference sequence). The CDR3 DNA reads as TGTGCCAGCAGCTTTGACTCCACCGGCGGCTATGGCTACACCTTC. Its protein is CASSFDSTGGYGYTF.

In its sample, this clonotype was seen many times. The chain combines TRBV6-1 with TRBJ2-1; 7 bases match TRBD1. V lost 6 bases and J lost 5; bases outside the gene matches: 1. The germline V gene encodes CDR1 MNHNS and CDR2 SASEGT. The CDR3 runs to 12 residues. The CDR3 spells CASRGTDNEQFF. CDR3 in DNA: TGTGCCAGCAGGGGGACAGACAATGAGCAGTTCTTC.

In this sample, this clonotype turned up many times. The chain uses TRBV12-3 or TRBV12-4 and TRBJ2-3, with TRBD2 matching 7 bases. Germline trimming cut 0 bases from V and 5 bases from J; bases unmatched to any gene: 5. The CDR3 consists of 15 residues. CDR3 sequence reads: CASSLAGGREDTQYF. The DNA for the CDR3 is TGTGCCAGCAGTTTAGCGGGAGGGAGGGAAGATACGCAGTATTTT.

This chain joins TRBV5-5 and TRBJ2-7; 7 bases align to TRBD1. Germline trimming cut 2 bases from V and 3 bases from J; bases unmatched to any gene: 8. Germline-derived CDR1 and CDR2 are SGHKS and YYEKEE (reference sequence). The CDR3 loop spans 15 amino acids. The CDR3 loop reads CASSFPRDSSYEQYF. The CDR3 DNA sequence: TGTGCCAGCAGCTTCCCGAGGGACAGCAGCTACGAGCAGTACTTC.

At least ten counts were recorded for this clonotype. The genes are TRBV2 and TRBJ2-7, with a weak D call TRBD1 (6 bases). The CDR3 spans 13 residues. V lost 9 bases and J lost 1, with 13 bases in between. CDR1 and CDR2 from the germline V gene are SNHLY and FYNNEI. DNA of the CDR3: TGTGCCAGACAGGGTCTAGAGTCCTACGAGCAGTACTTC. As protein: CARQGLESYEQYF.

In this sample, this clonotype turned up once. The CDR3, as DNA: TGTGCCAGCAGCCTTGCCTTGGGAATTAGCAATCAGCCCCAGCATTTT. It yields the protein CASSLALGISNQPQHF. V and J are TRBV7-2 and TRBJ1-5; the D is unclear. The CDR3 covers 16 residues. Trimming took 5 bases from V and 0 from J, leaving 14 bases between them. Germline CDR1 SGHTA, CDR2 FQGNSA.

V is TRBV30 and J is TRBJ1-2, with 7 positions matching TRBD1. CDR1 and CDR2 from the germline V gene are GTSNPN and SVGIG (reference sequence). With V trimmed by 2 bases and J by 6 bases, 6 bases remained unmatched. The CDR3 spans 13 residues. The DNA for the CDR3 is TGTGCCTGGAGTATAATTACAGGGGATGGCTACACCTTC. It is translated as CAWSIITGDGYTF. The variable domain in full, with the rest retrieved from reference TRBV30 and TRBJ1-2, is SQTIHQWPATLVQPVGSPLSLECTVEGTSNPNLYWYRQAAGRGLQLLFYSVGIGQISSEVPQNLSASRPQDRQFILSSKKLLLSDSGFYLCAWSIITGDGYTFGSGTRLTVV.

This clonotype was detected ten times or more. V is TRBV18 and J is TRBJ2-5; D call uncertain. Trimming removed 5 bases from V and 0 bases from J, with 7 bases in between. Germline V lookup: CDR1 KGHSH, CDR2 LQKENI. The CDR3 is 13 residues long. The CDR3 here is CASSVTDQETQYF. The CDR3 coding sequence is TGTGCCAGCTCAGTCACAGACCAAGAGACCCAGTACTTC.

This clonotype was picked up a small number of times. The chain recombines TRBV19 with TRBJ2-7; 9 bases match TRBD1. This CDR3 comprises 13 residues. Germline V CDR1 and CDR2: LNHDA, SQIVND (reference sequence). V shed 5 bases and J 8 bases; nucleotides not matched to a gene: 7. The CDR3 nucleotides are TGTGCCAGTAGTGCACAGGGGGCGCTTCAGCAGTACTTC. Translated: CASSAQGALQQYF.

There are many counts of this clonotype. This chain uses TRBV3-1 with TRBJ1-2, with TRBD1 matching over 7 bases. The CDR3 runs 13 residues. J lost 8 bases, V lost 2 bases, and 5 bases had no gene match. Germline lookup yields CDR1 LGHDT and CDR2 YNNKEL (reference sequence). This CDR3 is CASSQIQGTGYTF. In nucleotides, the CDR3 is TGTGCCAGCAGCCAAATACAGGGGACCGGCTACACCTTC.

CDR3 in amino acids: CSARSHKMEGASYNEQFF. CDR3 nucleotides: TGCAGTGCTAGATCCCACAAAATGGAGGGTGCCTCCTACAATGAGCAGTTCTTC. J is TRBJ2-1 and V is TRBV20-1; a weak D match, TRBD2 (6 bases). Germline V lookup: CDR1 DFQATT, CDR2 SNEGSKA (reference sequence). V was cut by 2 bases and J by 0 bases, with 20 bases left in between. This CDR3 spans 18 amino acids.

The CDR3 DNA is TGTGCCAGCTCACCACCCTCAGAGTCCTACGAGCAGTACTTC. Translation: CASSPPSESYEQYF. J is TRBJ2-7 and V is TRBV18; no reliable D call. Trimming took off 0 bases at V and 1 base at J, with 7 bases between the two ends. The length of the CDR3 is 14 residues. From germline, CDR1 is KGHSH and CDR2 LQKENI.

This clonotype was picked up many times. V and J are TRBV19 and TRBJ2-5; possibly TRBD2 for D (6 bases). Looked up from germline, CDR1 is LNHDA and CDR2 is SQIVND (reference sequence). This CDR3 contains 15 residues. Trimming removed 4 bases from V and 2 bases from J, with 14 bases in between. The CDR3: CASSTTRRAQETQYF. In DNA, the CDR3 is TGTGCCAGTAGTACAACAAGGAGGGCTCAAGAGACCCAGTACTTC. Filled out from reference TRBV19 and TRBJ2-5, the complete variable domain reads DGGITQSPKYLFRKEGQNVTLSCEQNLNHDAMYWYRQDPGQGLRLIYYSQIVNDFQKGDIAEGYSVSREKKESFPLTVTSAQKNPTAFYLCASSTTRRAQETQYFGPGTRLLVL.

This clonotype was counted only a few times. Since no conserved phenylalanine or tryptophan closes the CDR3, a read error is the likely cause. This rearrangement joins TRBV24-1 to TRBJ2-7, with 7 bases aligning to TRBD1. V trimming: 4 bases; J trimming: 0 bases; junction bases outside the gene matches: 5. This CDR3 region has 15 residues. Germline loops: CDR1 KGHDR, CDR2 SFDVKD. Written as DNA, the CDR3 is TGTGCCACCAGTGACCCCGGACAGGCCTCCTACGAGCAGTACCTC. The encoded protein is CATSDPGQASYEQYL.

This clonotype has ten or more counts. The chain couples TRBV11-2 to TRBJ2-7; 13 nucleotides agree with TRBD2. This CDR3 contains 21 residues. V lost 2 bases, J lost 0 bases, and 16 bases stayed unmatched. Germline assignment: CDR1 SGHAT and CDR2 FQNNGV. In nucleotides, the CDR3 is TGTGCCAGCAGCTTAACTAAGGGGAGCAGGGGACTAGCGGGGTCCTCCTACGAGCAGTACTTC. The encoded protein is CASSLTKGSRGLAGSSYEQYF.

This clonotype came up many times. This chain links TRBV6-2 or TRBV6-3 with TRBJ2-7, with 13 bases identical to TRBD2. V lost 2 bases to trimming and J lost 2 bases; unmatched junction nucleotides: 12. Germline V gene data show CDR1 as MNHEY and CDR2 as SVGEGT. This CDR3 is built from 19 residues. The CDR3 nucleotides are TGTGCCAGCAGTTACCAGGGACTAGCGGGACCGTCCAAGGCCTACGAGCAGTACTTC. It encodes CASSYQGLAGPSKAYEQYF.

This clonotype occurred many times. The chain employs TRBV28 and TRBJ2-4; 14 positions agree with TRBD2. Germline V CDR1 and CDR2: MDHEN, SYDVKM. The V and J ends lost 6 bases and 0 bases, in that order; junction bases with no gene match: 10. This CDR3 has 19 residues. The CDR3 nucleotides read TGTGCCAGCAGCCCCCCGGGACTAGCGGGAGCTCTAGCCAAAAACATTCAGTACTTC. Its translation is CASSPPGLAGALAKNIQYF.

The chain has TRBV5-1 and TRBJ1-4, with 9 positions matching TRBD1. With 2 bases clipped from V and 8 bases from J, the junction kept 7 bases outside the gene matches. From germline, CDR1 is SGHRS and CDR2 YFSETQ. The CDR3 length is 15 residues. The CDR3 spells CASSFNRGPGEKLFF. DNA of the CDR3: TGCGCCAGCAGCTTTAACAGGGGGCCAGGGGAAAAACTGTTTTTT. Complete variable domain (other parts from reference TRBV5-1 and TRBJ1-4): KAGVTQTPRYLIKTRGQQVTLSCSPISGHRSVSWYQQTPGQGLQFLFEYFSETQRNKGNFPGRFSGRQFSNSRSEMNVSTLELGDSALYLCASSFNRGPGEKLFFGSGTQLSVL.

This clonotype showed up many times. For the CDR3, the DNA is TGTGCCAGCAGTCGTACTGACAGGGGTTTTGGCTACACCTTC. The encoded protein is CASSRTDRGFGYTF. V usage is TRBV12-3 or TRBV12-4 and J usage is TRBJ1-2, with 8 bases that match TRBD1. This CDR3 contains 14 residues. Trimming cost V 5 bases and J 7 bases; bases outside gene matches: 9.

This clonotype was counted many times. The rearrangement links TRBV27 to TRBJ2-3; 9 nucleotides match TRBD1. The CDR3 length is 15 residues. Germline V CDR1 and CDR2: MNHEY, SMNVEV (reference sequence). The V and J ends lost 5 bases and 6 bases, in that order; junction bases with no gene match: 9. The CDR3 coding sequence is TGTGCCAGCAGTCCCGGGACAGGGAGGGCGGATACGCAGTATTTT. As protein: CASSPGTGRADTQYF.

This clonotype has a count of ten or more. The CDR3 here is CAWSRVRDQPQHF. The CDR3 bases are TGTGCCTGGAGTAGGGTAAGGGATCAGCCCCAGCATTTT. The chain employs TRBV30 and TRBJ1-5; D unclear. CDR1 GTSNPN and CDR2 SVGIG come from the germline V gene (reference sequence). Trimming stripped 2 bases from V and 5 bases from J, with 10 bases between. The CDR3 length is 13 residues.